One sample yielded the 14 T cell receptor beta chains listed below, sequenced in a study of blood T cells in healthy people across ages. The authors ran a second PCR of roughly 6 to 12 cycles using a sample-barcoded 5' primer and a J-beta primer mix. A single record per CDR3 protein comes from TCRdb applying MiXCR to the 5' RACE reads. Found here are roughly 2 million distinct CDR3 sequences, approximately 50% of them singletons; the top ten hold approximately 2%. The sequenced material came from blood. The receptors were gathered from a woman in her forties in good health.

This clonotype was seen only a few times. This sequence joins TRBV7-2 and TRBJ2-3; D is unresolved. The CDR3 consists of 13 residues. V gave up 3 bases and J gave up 8 bases, with 12 bases separating them. The germline CDR1 and CDR2 sequences are SGHTA and FQGNSA. The CDR3: CASSLNDLGTQYF. The DNA for the CDR3 is TGTGCCAGCAGCTTGAACGATTTGGGTACGCAGTATTTT. Complete variable domain (other parts from reference TRBV7-2 and TRBJ2-3): GAGVSQSPSNKVTEKGKDVELRCDPISGHTALYWYRQSLGQGLEFLIYFQGNSAPDKSGLPSDRFSAERTGGSVSTLTIQRTQQEDSAVYLCASSLNDLGTQYFGPGTRLTVL.

This rearrangement joins TRBV18 to TRBJ1-2; D gene uncertain. V was cut by 2 bases and J by 2 bases, with 9 bases left in between. The CDR3 is 14 residues long. Looked up from germline, CDR1 is KGHSH and CDR2 is LQKENI. CDR3 loop: CASSPGRLNYGYTF. CDR3 DNA sequence: TGTGCCAGCTCACCAGGCAGGCTCAACTATGGCTACACCTTC.

The chain has TRBV25-1 and TRBJ1-6; TRBD1 matches 7 bases. The CDR3 runs 13 residues. The germline gives CDR1 MGHDK, CDR2 SYGVNS. The trim removed 9 bases at V and 5 bases at J, leaving 4 bases unmatched. This CDR3 is CASQTGNNSPLHF. CDR3 DNA sequence: TGTGCCAGTCAGACAGGGAATAATTCACCCCTCCACTTT.

The rearrangement uses TRBV2 and TRBJ1-4; D unclear. Germline V CDR1 and CDR2: SNHLY, FYNNEI. Trimming shortened V by 7 bases and J by 5 bases, and 14 bases separated the two germline ends. CDR3 size: 14 residues. The CDR3 DNA reads as TGTGCCAGCAAATATGGCTCCACGAATGAAAAACTGTTTTTT. Amino acid sequence: CASKYGSTNEKLFF.

CDR3 coding DNA: TGTGCCAGCAGCAGTTATTATGATTCACCCCTCCACTTT. Protein: CASSSYYDSPLHF. V usage is TRBV27 and J usage is TRBJ1-6; no firm D call. The V end lost 6 bases, the J end lost 8 bases, and 11 bases lay between the germline ends. This CDR3 contains 13 residues. Per the germline V gene, CDR1 is MNHEY and CDR2 is SMNVEV (reference sequence).

The V and J genes are TRBV28 and TRBJ2-7, with 7 bases identical to TRBD2. The CDR3 loop spans 14 amino acids. J gave up 1 base and V 7 bases, and 7 bases lay outside the gene matches. Germline V gene data show CDR1 as MDHEN and CDR2 as SYDVKM. This CDR3 reads CASTSRGVSYEQYF. CDR3 coding DNA: TGTGCCAGCACCAGCCGGGGGGTTTCCTACGAGCAGTACTTC.

This clonotype came up a few times. The genes are TRBV29-1 and TRBJ1-5, with TRBD1 identical over 8 bases. The germline V gene encodes CDR1 SQVTM and CDR2 ANQGSEA. The CDR3 consists of 14 residues. Losses at the gene ends were 4 bases for V and 2 bases for J; bases not matched to a gene: 4. CDR3: CSVAGGAGNQPQHF. CDR3 sequence (DNA): TGCAGCGTTGCAGGGGGCGCGGGCAATCAGCCCCAGCATTTT.

In its sample, this clonotype was seen a few times. The rearrangement uses TRBV12-3 or TRBV12-4 and TRBJ2-5, with 9 bases lining up with TRBD1. Unmatched junction bases numbered 15, after V lost 5 bases and J lost 2 bases. This CDR3 has 18 amino acids. The CDR3 is CASSQRQGVVGSQETQYF. Written as DNA, the CDR3 is TGTGCCAGCAGTCAAAGACAGGGGGTCGTAGGGTCGCAAGAGACCCAGTACTTC.

The rearrangement links TRBV4-3 to TRBJ2-2, with 11 nucleotides matching TRBD2. Germline V gene lookup returns CDR1 LGHNA and CDR2 YSLEER. The V gene end was trimmed by 2 bases and the J gene end by 3 bases; junction bases not matched to a gene: 8. This CDR3 comprises 18 residues. CDR3 loop: CASSQWAASGGYTGELFF. Here the CDR3 DNA reads TGCGCCAGCAGCCAATGGGCCGCTAGCGGGGGGTACACCGGGGAGCTGTTTTTT.

This clonotype was counted only a few times. The genes are TRBV6-6 and TRBJ1-6; no reliable D call. V was cut by 2 bases and J by 4 bases, with 3 bases left in between. This CDR3 spans 13 amino acids. Germline loops: CDR1 MNHNY, CDR2 SVGAGI (reference sequence). The CDR3 DNA sequence: TGTGCCAGCAGTTACGATTATAATTCACCCCTCCACTTT. Protein sequence: CASSYDYNSPLHF.

There are a few counts of this clonotype. This CDR3 reads CASSLVSKETQYF. CDR3 in DNA: TGTGCCAGCAGCTTAGTCAGTAAAGAGACCCAGTACTTC. The J gene is TRBJ2-5, the V gene TRBV11-2; D uncertain. CDR3 length: 13 residues. The germline V and J ends were trimmed by 1 base and 3 bases, with 6 bases remaining between them. CDR1 and CDR2 from the germline V gene are SGHAT and FQNNGV.

On this clonotype itself: At one end, the junction sequence differs from germline, possibly due to a read error. V and J are TRBV6-5 and TRBJ2-4, with D tentatively TRBD1 (7 bases). CDR1 is MNHEY and CDR2 is SVGAGI in the germline V gene. The CDR3 totals 18 residues. DNA of the CDR3: TGTGCCAGCAGTTCCGGACGGACAGGACAACTAGCCAAAAATATTCAGTACTTC. This codes for CASSSGRTGQLAKNIQYF.

The chain has TRBV7-9 and TRBJ1-6; D is ambiguous. Per the germline V gene, CDR1 is SEHNR and CDR2 is FQNEAQ (reference sequence). Trimming took off 2 bases at V and 9 bases at J, with 11 bases between the two ends. The CDR3 runs 14 residues. CDR3 residues: CASSLIGSVSPLHF. DNA of the CDR3: TGTGCCAGCAGCTTAATCGGGTCAGTTTCACCCCTCCACTTT. The variable domain in full, completed from reference TRBV7-9 and TRBJ1-6, reads DTGVSQNPRHKITKRGQNVTFRCDPISEHNRLYWYRQTLGQGPEFLTYFQNEAQLEKSRLLSDRFSAERPKGSFSTLEIQRTEQGDSAMYLCASSLIGSVSPLHFGNGTRLTVT.

J is TRBJ2-1 and V is TRBV6-2 or TRBV6-3; perhaps TRBD2 as D (5 bases). Germline CDR1 MNHEY, CDR2 SVGEGT. This CDR3 has 14 amino acids. The V and J ends lost 7 bases and 1 base respectively, with 11 bases between them. The DNA of the CDR3 is TGTGCCAGCATAGACGGAGGATCCTACAATGAGCAGTTCTTC. Protein: CASIDGGSYNEQFF.